These 27 T cell receptor beta chains share one sample of origin, sequenced in a study of blood T cells in healthy people across ages. A J-beta primer mix and a sample-barcoded 5' primer were used in a second PCR of about 7 to 11 cycles. TCRdb passed the 5' RACE reads through MiXCR, listing each CDR3 protein once. The sample gives hundreds of thousands of distinct CDR3 sequences, 20% to 30% of which show up once; 7.5% to 9% is in the top ten. This sample also appeared in a second study, on T cells of mothers and their children.

Specimen: blood. These receptors came from a boy aged 10-17 years in good health.

A single count supports this clonotype. The chain recombines TRBV7-8 with TRBJ2-7; 7 nucleotides agree with TRBD2. The V and J ends lost 1 base and 5 bases, in that order; junction bases with no gene match: 2. The germline V gene has CDR1 SGHVS and CDR2 FQNEAQ. The CDR3 spans 13 residues. In DNA, the CDR3 is TGTGCCAGCAGCTTAGGGCTAGCGGACGAGCAGTACTTC. Translated: CASSLGLADEQYF.

On this clonotype itself: One end of the junction does not line up with germline, which may come from a read error. The chain combines TRBV12-3 or TRBV12-4 with TRBJ1-1, with D hard to call. CDR3 length: 13 residues. The CDR3 is CASSEVPNTEAFF. The CDR3 nucleotides read TGCGCCAGCAGTGAGGTCCCGAACACTGAAGCTTTCTTT.

This clonotype appeared many times. The chain employs TRBV5-1 and TRBJ1-1; no definite D call. The V end was cut by 2 bases, the J end by 0 bases, with 11 bases between. Germline lookup yields CDR1 SGHRS and CDR2 YFSETQ. This CDR3 comprises 15 residues. The CDR3 nucleotides are TGCGCCAGCAGCTTAACGGCCCCCATGAACACTGAAGCTTTCTTT. This translates into CASSLTAPMNTEAFF.

This chain connects TRBV29-1 to TRBJ2-7, with TRBD1 matching over 8 bases. The end of the DNA is better explained by TRBJ2-5, so the J call may be wrong. The V gene's germline CDR1 is SQVTM and CDR2 ANQGSEA. The CDR3 covers 15 residues. The CDR3 nucleotides are TGCAGCGTTGAAGACCCGAGGACAGGGTGGGAGACCCAGTACTTC. Its protein product is CSVEDPRTGWETQYF.

This clonotype was recorded at least ten times. The V and J genes are TRBV29-1 and TRBJ1-2, with no clear D. CDR3 length equals 12 residues. Trimming removed 3 bases at V and 4 bases at J, with 9 bases between. Germline V gene sequence: CDR1 SQVTM, CDR2 ANQGSEA. The CDR3 spells CSVDRNPYGYTF. Written as DNA, the CDR3 is TGCAGCGTTGACCGAAACCCCTATGGCTACACCTTC.

Concerning this clonotype: This may be a read error, as it is one base from a much larger clone. CDR3 sequence reads: CASSQEQGGHNEQFF. In nucleotides, the CDR3 is TGCGCCAGCAGCCAAGAACAGGGAGGGCACAATGAGCAGTTCTTC. The chain combines TRBV4-3 with TRBJ2-1; tentatively, D is TRBD2 (7 bases). The CDR3 contains 15 residues. Trimming left V 0 bases short and J 5 bases short, with 11 bases between. The V gene's germline CDR1 is LGHNA and CDR2 YSLEER.

V and J are TRBV29-1 and TRBJ2-7; no reliable D call. Trimming left V 8 bases short and J 3 bases short, with 11 bases between. The CDR3 consists of 11 residues. CDR1 is SQVTM, CDR2 ANQGSEA, per germline. The CDR3 DNA reads TGCAGCATCGAGTGGGGCTACGAGCAGTACTTC. This sequence encodes CSIEWGYEQYF.

This chain links TRBV6-2 or TRBV6-3 with TRBJ2-3, with D unresolved. The CDR3 sequence is 17 residues long. The germline V gene encodes CDR1 MNHEY and CDR2 SVGEGT. Trimming pared 0 bases from V and 5 bases from J, leaving 18 bases between. The CDR3 DNA is TGTGCCAGCAGTTACTCGTCAAAGGACCCCTCGGGAGATACGCAGTATTTT. The encoded protein is CASSYSSKDPSGDTQYF.

This clonotype was detected only a few times. This rearrangement joins TRBV3-1 to TRBJ2-3; the match to TRBD2 covers 15 bases. Germline V gene lookup returns CDR1 LGHDT and CDR2 YNNKEL (reference sequence). J was trimmed by 1 base and V by 2 bases; bases with no gene match: 7. CDR3 size: 19 residues. The CDR3, as DNA: TGTGCCAGCAGCCAAAAAGGGACTAGCGGGAGGTTCGGCACAGATACGCAGTATTTT. Amino acids: CASSQKGTSGRFGTDTQYF.

This chain connects TRBV6-2 or TRBV6-3 to TRBJ1-5; 8 bases line up with TRBD1. The length of the CDR3 is 14 residues. Germline loops: CDR1 MNHEY, CDR2 SVGEGT. The junction had 12 bases not matched to a gene; V was cut back by 6 bases and J by 11 bases. The DNA of the CDR3 is TGTGCCAGCAGACAGGGGGGCGGCGTCATGGCCCAGCATTTT. This gives the protein CASRQGGGVMAQHF.

This clonotype was seen a few times. V and J are TRBV7-8 and TRBJ2-5; maybe TRBD2 (6 bases). V lost 3 bases to trimming and J lost 0 bases, with 20 bases between them. The germline V gene has CDR1 SGHVS and CDR2 FQNEAQ. The CDR3 is made up of 18 amino acids. CDR3 in DNA: TGTGCCAGCAGCTTCACTTCGATAGCGGAGGAAAACCAAGAGACCCAGTACTTC. This sequence encodes CASSFTSIAEENQETQYF.

The V call is TRBV10-3, the J call TRBJ2-5; the D call may be TRBD1 or TRBD2 (5 bases each). Germline V lookup: CDR1 ENHRY, CDR2 SYGVKD. V was pared by 11 bases and J by 5 bases, with 15 bases between. CDR3 length: 12 residues. CDR3 sequence: CASGTRVETQYF. In nucleotides, the CDR3 is TGTGCCTCGGGGACGAGGGTCGAGACCCAGTACTTC.

The J gene is TRBJ2-5, the V gene TRBV7-2; TRBD2 aligns across 9 bases. The J call may be incorrect, as the DNA end agrees better with TRBJ2-1. Germline V gives CDR1 SGHTA, CDR2 FQGNSA. The CDR3 extends over 15 amino acids. The DNA for the CDR3 is TGTGCCAGCAGCCTAATTAGCGGGAGAAGGCATGAGCAGTTCTTC. Translated: CASSLISGRRHEQFF.

The chain employs TRBV12-3 or TRBV12-4 and TRBJ2-2; D might be TRBD1 (6 bases). This CDR3 is 14 amino acids long. The germline V and J ends were trimmed by 5 bases and 8 bases, with 15 bases remaining between them. CDR3 DNA: TGTGCCAGCAGTCCCAGGACAGCTCGAGGGGAGCTGTTTTTT. It is translated as CASSPRTARGELFF.

V usage is TRBV24-1 and J usage is TRBJ2-5; 11 nucleotides align to TRBD2. Germline CDR1 reads KGHDR; CDR2 reads SFDVKD. The CDR3 runs 19 residues. The V and J ends lost 1 base and 0 bases, in that order; junction bases with no gene match: 9. The CDR3 protein is CATSDLTEGTSGNQETQYF. CDR3 sequence (DNA): TGTGCCACCAGTGATTTAACGGAGGGGACTAGCGGAAACCAAGAGACCCAGTACTTC.

This chain joins TRBV24-1 and TRBJ2-4; the match to TRBD1 covers 10 bases. Germline V gives CDR1 KGHDR, CDR2 SFDVKD. Trimming removed 7 bases from V and 5 bases from J; junction bases left unmatched: 1. This CDR3 has 13 amino acids. The CDR3 loop reads CATRGQGENIQYF. In DNA, the CDR3 is TGTGCCACCAGAGGACAGGGGGAAAACATTCAGTACTTC.

The chain joins TRBV6-6 to TRBJ2-7; D perhaps matches TRBD1 (6 bases). V was pared by 9 bases and J by 0 bases, with 21 bases between. CDR1 is MNHNY, CDR2 SVGAGI, per germline (reference sequence). CDR3 length: 16 amino acids. This chain's CDR3 is CASAHRRQVSSYEQYF. The CDR3 DNA reads as TGTGCCAGTGCCCACAGACGACAGGTGAGCTCCTACGAGCAGTACTTC.

This clonotype has more than one count but fewer than ten. V and J are TRBV6-1 and TRBJ2-5; 7 nucleotides align to TRBD1. Losses at the gene ends were 4 bases for V and 4 bases for J; bases not matched to a gene: 12. CDR3 length: 16 residues. The germline gives CDR1 MNHNS, CDR2 SASEGT. The CDR3 bases are TGTGCCAGCAGTGGAGAACGACAGGGTTTCTTAGAGACCCAGTACTTC. As protein: CASSGERQGFLETQYF.

The chain combines TRBV11-2 with TRBJ1-4; no firm D call. The CDR3 length is 15 residues. The V end was cut by 1 base, the J end by 2 bases, with 8 bases between. Germline assignment: CDR1 SGHAT and CDR2 FQNNGV. CDR3: CASSLVRRTNEKLFF. For the CDR3, the DNA is TGTGCCAGCAGCTTAGTTCGGCGGACTAATGAAAAACTGTTTTTT.

V is TRBV6-6 and J is TRBJ2-5, with D possibly called TRBD1 or TRBD2 (7 bases each). The CDR3 contains 13 residues. V dropped 11 bases and J dropped 5 bases, with 18 bases sitting between them. Germline CDR1 reads MNHNY; CDR2 reads SVGAGI (reference sequence). CDR3 coding DNA: TGTGCCGCAGCAGGGGGGGGACCGGAGACCCAGTACTTC. It yields the protein CAAAGGGPETQYF.

DNA of the CDR3: TGTGCCTGTCGACTAGCGGGGGATCTAGCCAAAAACATTCAGTACTTC. Translation gives CACRLAGDLAKNIQYF. This chain uses TRBV24-1 with TRBJ2-4, with TRBD2 identical over 12 bases. The CDR3 consists of 16 residues. The germline gives CDR1 KGHDR, CDR2 SFDVKD. J was trimmed by 0 bases and V by 12 bases; bases with no gene match: 8.

This clonotype appeared a few times. The V gene is TRBV11-3, the J gene TRBJ2-3; 7 nucleotides match TRBD1. Germline values: CDR1 SGHNT, CDR2 YENEEA. The CDR3 extends over 16 amino acids. V lost 5 bases to trimming and J lost 0 bases; unmatched junction nucleotides: 8. The CDR3 DNA is TGTGCCAGCAGCGCCTCGACAGGGTCTAGCACAGATACGCAGTATTTT. Protein product: CASSASTGSSTDTQYF.

The rearrangement uses TRBV5-6 and TRBJ2-5; tentative D call: TRBD2 (6 bases). Trimming pared 0 bases from V and 4 bases from J, leaving 10 bases between. This CDR3 contains 14 residues. The germline gives CDR1 SGHDT, CDR2 YYEEEE. The CDR3 loop reads CASSLDRGTETQYF. The CDR3, as DNA: TGTGCCAGCAGCTTGGATCGGGGGACAGAGACCCAGTACTTC.

The chain combines TRBV5-6 with TRBJ1-2; a possible D gene is TRBD1 (6 bases). Germline assignment: CDR1 SGHDT and CDR2 YYEEEE. V shed 4 bases and J shed 4 bases, with 14 bases lying between them. CDR3 length: 14 residues. The CDR3 nucleotides read TGTGCCAGCAGCCCAAACAGGGCCGGCTATGGCTACACCTTC. Translated: CASSPNRAGYGYTF. Supplemented by reference TRBV5-6 and TRBJ1-2, the full variable domain reads DAGVTQSPTHLIKTRGQQVTLRCSPKSGHDTVSWYQQALGQGPQFIFQYYEEEERQRGNFPDRFSGHQFPNYSSELNVNALLLGDSALYLCASSPNRAGYGYTFGSGTRLTVV.

This clonotype occurred a few times. V usage is TRBV7-3 and J usage is TRBJ1-1, with D unclear. Trimming cost V 3 bases and J 2 bases, with 13 bases left between them. The germline CDR1 and CDR2 sequences are SGHTA and FQGTGA. This CDR3 is built from 15 residues. This CDR3 reads CASSFDSGRNTEAFF. CDR3 DNA: TGTGCCAGCAGCTTTGACTCAGGACGAAACACTGAAGCTTTCTTT.

This clonotype has a handful of counts. V and J are TRBV19 and TRBJ1-4, with D possibly matching TRBD1 (5 bases). Germline CDR1 reads LNHDA; CDR2 reads SQIVND (reference sequence). The V end was cut by 8 bases, the J end by 11 bases, with 24 bases between. The CDR3 extends over 15 amino acids. CDR3 in amino acids: CASGAAGSNEGKLFF. CDR3 DNA sequence: TGTGCCAGTGGGGCCGCGGGGAGCAACGAGGGGAAACTGTTTTTT.

V gene TRBV7-2 combines with J gene TRBJ2-6; D is uncertain. V lost 5 bases and J 4 bases, leaving 15 bases between the germline ends. Germline CDR1 and CDR2: SGHTA and FQGNSA. The length of the CDR3 is 16 residues. The CDR3, as DNA: TGTGCCAGCAGCAAAGGCAGTGTGGGCGGGGCCAACGTCCTGACTTTC. Translating it yields CASSKGSVGGANVLTF.